This T cell receptor beta chain comes out of a study of cytomegalovirus exposure and HLA in healthy donors. Donors sampled were nominally healthy, though unrecorded immune exposures were likely. The PCR ran on 60 Vbeta and 13 Jbeta primers. The table came from immunoSEQ multiplex PCR; TCRdb's copy has only in-frame clones and leaves some out. The sample yields almost 200,000 clones, 85% seen once. Trimming removed 2 bases from V and 2 bases from J, with 11 bases in between. Germline CDR1 and CDR2: MDHEN and SYDVKM. The CDR3 sequence is 15 residues long. The sequence came from a woman aged 50 to 60 in good health and CMV-seronegative. The sample taken for sequencing was PBMCs. The V gene is TRBV28, the J gene TRBJ2-3, with a possible D match to TRBD1 (6 bases). The CDR3 reads CASSLLQGNTDTQYF. In nucleotides, the CDR3 is TGTGCCAGCAGTTTACTACAGGGAAACACAGATACGCAGTATTTT.